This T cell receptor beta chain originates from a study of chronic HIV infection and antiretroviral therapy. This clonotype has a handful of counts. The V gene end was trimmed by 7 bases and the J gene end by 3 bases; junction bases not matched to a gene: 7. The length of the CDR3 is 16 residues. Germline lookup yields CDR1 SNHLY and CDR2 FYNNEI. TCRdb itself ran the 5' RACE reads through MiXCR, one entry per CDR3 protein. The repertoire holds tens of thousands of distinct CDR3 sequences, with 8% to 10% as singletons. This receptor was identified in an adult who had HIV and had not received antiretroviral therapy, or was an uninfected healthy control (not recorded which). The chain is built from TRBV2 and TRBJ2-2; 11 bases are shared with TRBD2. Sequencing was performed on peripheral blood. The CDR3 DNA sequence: TGTGCCAGCACCTCCGGGACTAGCGGAGACACCGGGGAGCTGTTTTTT. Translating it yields CASTSGTSGDTGELFF.